This paragraph covers one T cell receptor (beta chain) sequence. The sample is drawn from a study of blood T cell repertoires in COVID-19. The junction had 4 bases not matched to a gene; V was cut back by 5 bases and J by 0 bases. CDR1 is SGHAT and CDR2 is FQNNGV in the germline V gene. The CDR3 has 15 residues. Per the original methods: Scientists estimated how many nucleated cells there were by amplifying reference gene primers. The method was immunoSEQ multiplex PCR; TCRdb's version includes in-frame clones alone and lacks a portion of them. D and trimming come from the DNA, and the V and J calls and clone size come from that table. Of hundreds of thousands of clones in the sample, 84% were seen once.

Sequences were obtained from PBMCs or T cells enriched from blood (not recorded which). The clonotype originates from a woman aged 40 to 50 who had recovered from COVID-19. The gene calls are TRBV11-2 and TRBJ1-5, with TRBD1 matching 7 bases. Written as DNA, the CDR3 is TGTGCCAGCAGCCCGGGACAGTATAGCAATCAGCCCCAGCATTTT. This gives the protein CASSPGQYSNQPQHF.